Each of the 23 T cell receptor beta chains below was sequenced from the same sample in a study of quantifying T cell responses using KT2 cells. Study in general: RNA was reverse transcribed with TCR alpha and beta constant-region primers.

An oligo carrying a UMI was ligated to the cDNA 3' end. The first PCR ran three to four cycles with an equimolar RC1.1 and RC1.2 beta primer mix. TCRdb processed the UMI-ligation and nested PCR reads anew with MiXCR; each CDR3 protein has one entry. The sample records tens of thousands of distinct CDR3 sequences, 11% being singletons. Sequenced input: PBMCs spiked with cells of the T cell clone KT2. The origin of the receptors is a human donor.

This clonotype was observed a handful of times. The chain couples TRBV6-2 or TRBV6-3 to TRBJ1-1, with a possible D match to TRBD1 (6 bases). Germline values: CDR1 MNHEY, CDR2 SVGEGT. Trimming shortened V by 0 bases and J by 6 bases, and 14 bases separated the two germline ends. This CDR3 region has 15 residues. In DNA form, the CDR3 reads TGTGCCAGCAGTTACTCCCCGGGGGCGCGTTCTGAAGCTTTCTTT. Translating gives CASSYSPGARSEAFF.

The chain recombines TRBV6-4 with TRBJ2-2; D not resolved. Germline CDR1 reads MRHNA; CDR2 reads SNTAGT. V was trimmed by 6 bases and J by 3 bases, leaving 11 bases between them. This CDR3 comprises 14 residues. The CDR3 coding sequence is TGTGCCAGCAGCGAAAATTGGGACACCGGGGAGCTGTTTTTT. It is translated as CASSENWDTGELFF.

This clonotype was observed at least ten times. CDR3 DNA: TGTGCCAGCAGTTACGACTCGAACACCGGGGAGCTGTTTTTT. Translating it yields CASSYDSNTGELFF. The V and J genes are TRBV6-2 or TRBV6-3 and TRBJ2-2; D unclear. CDR3 length: 14 residues. Per germline, CDR1 MNHEY and CDR2 SVGEGT. V dropped 2 bases and J dropped 0 bases, with 4 bases sitting between them.

The chain employs TRBV6-2 or TRBV6-3 and TRBJ2-1; TRBD2 aligns across 9 bases. Germline V lookup: CDR1 MNHEY, CDR2 SVGEGT. The CDR3 consists of 14 residues. Trimming cost V 5 bases and J 4 bases; bases outside gene matches: 3. Here the CDR3 DNA reads TGTGCCAGCAGTGGGCTAGCGGGGTACAATGAGCAGTTCTTC. Its translation: CASSGLAGYNEQFF.

V gene TRBV6-5 combines with J gene TRBJ1-5, with 12 bases matching TRBD1. V trimming: 6 bases; J trimming: 6 bases; junction bases outside the gene matches: 9. Germline CDR1 is MNHEY and CDR2 is SVGAGI. The CDR3 length is 16 residues. CDR3 DNA sequence: TGTGCCAGCAGCCCCGGGGGGACAGGGGGCTTTCAGCCCCAGCATTTT. Amino acids: CASSPGGTGGFQPQHF.

This clonotype has at least ten counts. The rearrangement links TRBV20-1 to TRBJ1-1; D gene ambiguous. Trimming shortened V by 6 bases and J by 7 bases, and 15 bases separated the two germline ends. CDR1 is DFQATT, CDR2 SNEGSKA, per germline (reference sequence). This CDR3 is 12 amino acids long. The CDR3 sequence: CSALLGEIEAFF. DNA of the CDR3: TGCAGTGCCCTCTTAGGAGAAATTGAAGCTTTCTTT.

The chain links TRBV12-3 or TRBV12-4 to TRBJ2-3; 9 bases fit TRBD1. CDR3 length: 15 residues. Trimming at V came to 3 bases and at J to 5 bases, leaving 6 bases not matched to a gene. CDR3 in DNA: TGTGCCAGCAGTTTTGGGGACAGGGATTTAGATACGCAGTATTTT. It specifies CASSFGDRDLDTQYF.

The chain is built from TRBV29-1 and TRBJ1-1; 9 positions match TRBD1. The junction had 6 bases not matched to a gene; V was cut back by 6 bases and J by 1 base. The CDR3 has 14 residues. Germline V lookup: CDR1 SQVTM, CDR2 ANQGSEA. The CDR3 DNA is TGCAGCGTAAGGGACAGGGTGGCGAACACTGAAGCTTTCTTT. Protein sequence: CSVRDRVANTEAFF.

CDR3 nucleotides: TGTGCCAGCAGCTTTAGAGGGAGTAAGGGTGGGGAGCAGTTCTTC. This translates into CASSFRGSKGGEQFF. This sequence joins TRBV11-2 and TRBJ2-1; D is possibly TRBD2 (5 bases). The CDR3 spans 15 residues. Germline V CDR1 and CDR2: SGHAT, FQNNGV. Trimming shortened V by 3 bases and J by 10 bases, and 19 bases separated the two germline ends.

This clonotype was found many times. This chain links TRBV20-1 with TRBJ2-7; a weak D match, TRBD2 (5 bases). Trimming left V 5 bases short and J 0 bases short, with 14 bases between. The CDR3 is 14 amino acids. Germline V gene data show CDR1 as DFQATT and CDR2 as SNEGSKA (reference sequence). The CDR3 bases are TGCAGTGCTGCTGGCGGGCTTAACTCCTACGAGCAGTACTTC. It specifies CSAAGGLNSYEQYF.

This clonotype appeared many times. V usage is TRBV5-1 and J usage is TRBJ2-3; 9 bases agree with TRBD2. Germline CDR1 and CDR2: SGHRS and YFSETQ. The CDR3 length is 15 residues. The junction had 7 bases not matched to a gene; V was cut back by 1 base and J by 7 bases. CDR3 region: CASSLRAGGRYTQYF. The CDR3 nucleotides are TGCGCCAGCAGCTTGAGAGCGGGAGGTCGGTATACGCAGTATTTT.

The rearrangement uses TRBV24-1 and TRBJ1-3; unclear D gene. In germline, CDR1 is KGHDR, CDR2 SFDVKD. The length of the CDR3 is 14 residues. V lost 3 bases and J 9 bases, leaving 14 bases between the germline ends. CDR3 bases: TGTGCCACCAGTGATCGTGCCACCCCGGGCACCATATATTTT. It specifies CATSDRATPGTIYF.

This clonotype appeared many times. V is TRBV7-8 and J is TRBJ2-1, with 14 bases aligning to TRBD2. J was trimmed by 2 bases and V by 5 bases; bases with no gene match: 14. Germline-derived CDR1 and CDR2 are SGHVS and FQNEAQ. The CDR3 totals 20 residues. CDR3 region: CASSNLPGTSGGPPYNEQFF. The CDR3, as DNA: TGTGCCAGCAGCAATCTACCCGGGACTAGCGGGGGCCCGCCCTACAATGAGCAGTTCTTC.

This clonotype turned up a few times. The CDR3 loop is CASSSGALRAFF. Written as DNA, the CDR3 is TGTGCCAGCAGTTCGGGGGCCCTTAGAGCTTTCTTT. This chain joins TRBV12-3 or TRBV12-4 and TRBJ1-1; D may be TRBD1 (6 bases). The CDR3 runs 12 residues. Trimming stripped 4 bases from V and 10 bases from J, with 13 bases between.

This clonotype was detected ten times or more. The genes are TRBV7-8 and TRBJ1-5; D not certain. Per the germline V gene, CDR1 is SGHVS and CDR2 is FQNEAQ. CDR3 length equals 12 residues. The germline V and J ends were trimmed by 4 bases and 6 bases, with 7 bases remaining between them. The CDR3 coding sequence is TGTGCCAGCAGCTCCCCGGCTCAGCCCCAGCATTTT. It translates to CASSSPAQPQHF.

DNA for the CDR3: TGTGCCAGCAGCCCCCGACAGGGGCGGACAGATACGCAGTATTTT. Encoded protein: CASSPRQGRTDTQYF. The chain couples TRBV9 to TRBJ2-3; the match to TRBD1 covers 8 bases. After removal of 4 bases from V and 3 bases from J, the junction contained 7 bases not matched to a gene. The CDR3 extends over 15 amino acids. Germline V gene data show CDR1 as SGDLS and CDR2 as YYNGEE.

The chain carries TRBV19 and TRBJ2-7, with D tentatively TRBD1 or TRBD2 (5 bases each). The CDR3 has 16 amino acids. Germline CDR1 reads LNHDA; CDR2 reads SQIVND (reference sequence). The V gene lost 1 base and the J gene lost 0 bases, with 13 bases spanning the gap. CDR3 coding DNA: TGTGCCAGTAGTATAGGCCCCGGGGCTTTCTCCTACGAGCAGTACTTC. This gives the protein CASSIGPGAFSYEQYF.

This sequence joins TRBV29-1 and TRBJ2-3; 7 bases agree with TRBD2. Trimming took 7 bases from V and 4 from J; bases not matched to a gene: 8. This CDR3 region has 13 residues. Germline-derived CDR1 and CDR2 are SQVTM and ANQGSEA. CDR3 amino acids: CSAAGTGADTQYF. In DNA, the CDR3 is TGCAGCGCAGCGGGAACCGGGGCAGATACGCAGTATTTT.

The rearrangement links TRBV7-2 to TRBJ2-3, with no clear D. V was trimmed by 0 bases and J by 0 bases, leaving 13 bases between them. Germline V gives CDR1 SGHTA, CDR2 FQGNSA. The CDR3 length is 17 residues. In DNA, the CDR3 is TGTGCCAGCAGCTTAGCAGGGATTTCCTCTAGCACAGATACGCAGTATTTT. It yields the protein CASSLAGISSSTDTQYF.

This clonotype occurred many times. J is TRBJ1-2 and V is TRBV27; D is possibly TRBD1 (6 bases). The germline CDR1 and CDR2 sequences are MNHEY and SMNVEV (reference sequence). CDR3 length: 14 residues. Trimming shortened V by 5 bases and J by 4 bases, and 14 bases separated the two germline ends. CDR3 nucleotide sequence: TGTGCCAGCAGTACAACAGGGACCGGCTATGGCTACACCTTC. Translating gives CASSTTGTGYGYTF.

The chain links TRBV10-3 to TRBJ2-3; D may be TRBD2 (5 bases). V was cut by 4 bases and J by 4 bases, with 15 bases left in between. The germline V gene has CDR1 ENHRY and CDR2 SYGVKD. This CDR3 is 15 amino acids long. For the CDR3, the DNA is TGTGCCATCAGTGTAGCGTCGGGGAAACCAGATACGCAGTATTTT. It yields the protein CAISVASGKPDTQYF.

The chain joins TRBV12-5 to TRBJ1-1; 10 nucleotides align to TRBD1. CDR3 length equals 16 residues. Trimming removed 1 base from V and 5 bases from J; junction bases left unmatched: 7. Per germline, CDR1 LGHNT and CDR2 FRNRAP. For the CDR3, the DNA is TGTGCTAGTGGTTTGGGGAAGGGACAGGGGTTGACTGAAGCTTTCTTT. Its translation: CASGLGKGQGLTEAFF.

The rearrangement joins TRBV12-3 or TRBV12-4 to TRBJ1-4, with no clear D. V was cut by 3 bases and J by 3 bases, with 8 bases left in between. This CDR3 has 14 residues. CDR3 sequence (DNA): TGTGCCAGCAGTTTCGGCCATCCTAATGAAAAACTGTTTTTT. It codes for CASSFGHPNEKLFF.